This T cell receptor (beta chain) was sequenced during a study of T-cell memory formation after mild COVID-19. TCRdb independently ran MiXCR on the 5' RACE reads; one entry per CDR3 protein. The sample lists about 150,000 distinct CDR3 sequences, approximately 13% occurring once. The V and J ends lost 7 bases and 7 bases, in that order; junction bases with no gene match: 9. This CDR3 is built from 14 residues. This clonotype was seen only a few times. The chain employs TRBV12-3 or TRBV12-4 and TRBJ1-1; TRBD1 matches at 10 bases. This receptor was obtained from a man younger than 30 who had mild COVID-19 (a few samples of this study predate the infection). Cell type and time point are not known. Sequenced material: PBMCs or a T cell subset sorted from them (not recorded which). CDR3 in amino acids: CASNDRGPRGEAFF. The DNA for the CDR3 is TGTGCCAGCAACGACAGGGGGCCCCGGGGTGAAGCTTTCTTT.